This passage covers 15 T cell receptor beta chains from one sample sequenced in a study of cytomegalovirus exposure and HLA in healthy donors. Both 60 Vbeta primers and 13 Jbeta primers went into the PCR. Generated by immunoSEQ multiplex PCR, the TCRdb table keeps only in-frame clones and is missing some. The sample lists around 160,000 clones, over 65% seen once, with about an eighth in the top ten. The sample taken for sequencing was PBMCs. The receptor source for this set is a man aged 40-50 years in good health and CMV-seropositive.

This clone has just one count. V usage is TRBV6-4 and J usage is TRBJ2-2, with 7 bases matching TRBD2. V was pared by 5 bases and J by 5 bases, with 11 bases of the junction left unmatched. This CDR3 has 16 residues. Germline CDR1 and CDR2: MRHNA and SNTAGT. DNA for the CDR3: TGTGCCAGCAGTAGAGAGGCGGGACTACCAACCGGGGAGCTGTTTTTT. The encoded protein is CASSREAGLPTGELFF.

This clone was seen a handful of times. The rearrangement links TRBV5-4 to TRBJ1-2; possible D gene TRBD1, 5 bases. The germline V gene has CDR1 SGHNT and CDR2 YYREEE (reference sequence). The CDR3 length is 17 residues. V gave up 4 bases and J gave up 4 bases, with 23 bases separating them. CDR3: CASSQDRGGDAIYGYTF. DNA for the CDR3: TGTGCCAGCAGCCAAGATCGGGGAGGGGACGCCATCTATGGCTACACCTTC.

This chain uses TRBV18 with TRBJ1-3, with unresolved D. V was pared by 1 base and J by 2 bases, with 15 bases between. CDR3 length equals 17 residues. Germline CDR1 is KGHSH and CDR2 is LQKENI. For the CDR3, the DNA is TGTGCCAGCTCACCACTCAGCCTCCGCGGGGCTGGAAACACCATATATTTT. Translation: CASSPLSLRGAGNTIYF.

CDR3 sequence: CASSSRPVSSGTYNEQFF. In DNA, the CDR3 is TGCGCCAGCAGCTCCCGCCCTGTTTCTAGCGGCACCTACAATGAGCAGTTCTTC. V is TRBV5-1 and J is TRBJ2-1, with 7 bases that match TRBD2. The CDR3 contains 18 residues. Germline values: CDR1 SGHRS, CDR2 YFSETQ. The V gene end was trimmed by 3 bases and the J gene end by 2 bases; junction bases not matched to a gene: 14.

The V gene is TRBV11-2, the J gene TRBJ1-2; D perhaps matches TRBD1 (6 bases). CDR3 length equals 14 residues. Germline V lookup: CDR1 SGHAT, CDR2 FQNNGV. V lost 0 bases to trimming and J lost 7 bases, with 12 bases between them. The CDR3 sequence is CASSLDMGAVGYTF. The CDR3 nucleotides are TGTGCCAGCAGCTTAGATATGGGGGCAGTTGGCTACACCTTC.

This clone occurred a few times. The J gene is TRBJ1-3, the V gene TRBV5-1; D is undetermined. Trimming cost V 1 base and J 7 bases, with 6 bases left between them. Looked up from germline, CDR1 is SGHRS and CDR2 is YFSETQ. There are 12 residues in the CDR3. The CDR3 is CASSLMGNTIYF. CDR3 nucleotides: TGCGCCAGCAGCTTGATGGGCAACACCATATATTTT.

This sequence joins TRBV5-1 and TRBJ2-7, with 10 bases identical to TRBD2. The CDR3 totals 15 residues. CDR1 and CDR2 (germline): SGHRS, YFSETQ. V shed 3 bases, J shed 4 bases, and the junction held 7 bases outside the gene matches. In nucleotides, the CDR3 is TGCGCCAGCAGCTGGGGGACTAGCGAGGCATACGAGCAGTACTTC. Translated: CASSWGTSEAYEQYF. The full variable domain, completed using reference TRBV5-1 and TRBJ2-7, is KAGVTQTPRYLIKTRGQQVTLSCSPISGHRSVSWYQQTPGQGLQFLFEYFSETQRNKGNFPGRFSGRQFSNSRSEMNVSTLELGDSALYLCASSWGTSEAYEQYFGPGTRLTVT.

This clone has only a few counts. The gene calls are TRBV6-1 and TRBJ1-1, with D perhaps matching TRBD1 (6 bases). The V gene's germline CDR1 is MNHNS and CDR2 SASEGT. The CDR3 totals 13 residues. Between the trimmed V and J ends, which lost 6 bases and 5 bases, there was a span of 13 bases. The CDR3 DNA is TGTGCCAGCAGCATACAGGGATGGACTGAAGCTTTCTTT. It encodes CASSIQGWTEAFF.

The chain employs TRBV11-2 and TRBJ2-1; TRBD2 aligns across 12 bases. This CDR3 contains 16 residues. V shed 0 bases and J 7 bases; nucleotides not matched to a gene: 4. Germline V gives CDR1 SGHAT, CDR2 FQNNGV. Here the CDR3 DNA reads TGTGCCAGCAGCTTAGAGGCTAGCGGGAGGGGGAATGAGCAGTTCTTC. Translating it yields CASSLEASGRGNEQFF.

The chain combines TRBV7-2 with TRBJ2-1; 13 nucleotides match TRBD2. The V and J ends lost 5 bases and 7 bases, in that order; junction bases with no gene match: 2. Germline V lookup: CDR1 SGHTA, CDR2 FQGNSA. CDR3 length equals 14 residues. CDR3 sequence reads: CASSGGLAGNEQFF. Written as DNA, the CDR3 is TGTGCCAGCAGCGGGGGACTAGCGGGAAATGAGCAGTTCTTC.

The rearrangement joins TRBV7-7 to TRBJ2-1; 13 bases align to TRBD2. J lost 5 bases, V lost 5 bases, and 3 bases had no gene match. This CDR3 has 15 residues. Germline V gene sequence: CDR1 SSHAT, CDR2 FNYEAQ (reference sequence). CDR3 nucleotides: TGTGCCAGCAGCGCCGGGACTAGCGGGAACAATGAGCAGTTCTTC. It translates to CASSAGTSGNNEQFF.

This rearrangement joins TRBV4-2 to TRBJ2-3; 7 positions agree with TRBD2. Germline V gene lookup returns CDR1 LGHNA and CDR2 YNFKEQ. The CDR3 runs to 17 residues. J lost 2 bases, V lost 0 bases, and 8 bases had no gene match. The CDR3, as DNA: TGTGCCAGCAGCCAAGATGAGGCGGGAGCTCTCACAGATACGCAGTATTTT. This codes for CASSQDEAGALTDTQYF.

The rearrangement links TRBV7-2 to TRBJ2-3, with 7 bases lining up with TRBD2. Germline CDR1 and CDR2: SGHTA and FQGNSA. V gave up 7 bases and J gave up 1 base; unmatched junction bases: 8. The CDR3 loop spans 15 amino acids. The CDR3, as DNA: TGTGCCAGCACCATGGGGCTAGCGGGCACAGATACGCAGTATTTT. This codes for CASTMGLAGTDTQYF.

The chain links TRBV28 to TRBJ2-7, with TRBD2 as a possible D gene (6 bases). Germline-derived CDR1 and CDR2 are MDHEN and SYDVKM. The germline V and J ends were trimmed by 9 bases and 1 base, with 13 bases remaining between them. The CDR3 length is 13 residues. As DNA, the CDR3 is TGTGCCAGTGGATCGACTAGGTCCTACGAGCAGTACTTC. As protein: CASGSTRSYEQYF. Complete variable domain (other parts from reference TRBV28 and TRBJ2-7): DVKVTQSSRYLVKRTGEKVFLECVQDMDHENMFWYRQDPGLGLRLIYFSYDVKMKEKGDIPEGYSVSREKKERFSLILESASTNQTSMYLCASGSTRSYEQYFGPGTRLTVT.

The V and J genes are TRBV18 and TRBJ1-5, with D uncertain. The V end lost 2 bases, the J end lost 3 bases, and 11 bases lay between the germline ends. Germline V gives CDR1 KGHSH, CDR2 LQKENI. The CDR3 is made up of 15 amino acids. The CDR3 DNA follows: TGTGCCAGCTCACCAAACAAGGGAGACAATCAGCCCCAGCATTTT. Residues: CASSPNKGDNQPQHF.